These T cell receptor beta chains were read from a single sample in a study of cytomegalovirus exposure and HLA in healthy donors. The repertoire was sequenced with immunoSEQ multiplex PCR; TCRdb's copy has only in-frame clones and lacks some. This table lists 150,000 to 200,000 clones. The sample consisted of PBMCs. The source of these receptors is a woman aged 18-35 years in good health and CMV-seropositive. Each CDR3 is given with its conserved first and last residue. Fields, in order: V gene, D gene, J gene, CDR3 protein, CDR3 DNA. The D gene is left open where the match is weak.

V gene: TRBV4-2
D gene: -
J gene: TRBJ2-5
CDR3 protein: CASSPNSGLETQYF
CDR3 DNA: TGTGCCAGCAGCCCAAATTCAGGGTTAGAGACCCAGTACTTC

V gene: TRBV7-8
D gene: -
J gene: TRBJ1-2
CDR3 protein: CASSLGAVGYTF
CDR3 DNA: TGTGCCAGCAGCTTAGGAGCGGTGGGCTACACCTTC

V gene: TRBV5-1
D gene: -
J gene: TRBJ1-1
CDR3 protein: CASSLALGRAEAFF
CDR3 DNA: TGCGCCAGCAGCTTGGCCTTAGGGAGGGCTGAAGCTTTCTTT

V gene: TRBV4-1
D gene: -
J gene: TRBJ2-1
CDR3 protein: CASSPETGINEQFF
CDR3 DNA: TGCGCCAGCAGCCCGGAGACCGGGATAAATGAGCAGTTCTTC

V gene: TRBV29-1
D gene: -
J gene: TRBJ1-2
CDR3 protein: CSVAGSNYGYTF
CDR3 DNA: TGCAGCGTTGCCGGTTCGAACTATGGCTACACCTTC

V gene: TRBV15
D gene: -
J gene: TRBJ1-2
CDR3 protein: CATSRVTSHYGYTF
CDR3 DNA: TGTGCCACCAGCAGAGTTACTTCGCACTATGGCTACACCTTC

V gene: TRBV12-5
D gene: -
J gene: TRBJ2-2
CDR3 protein: CASAAKVRGTGELFF
CDR3 DNA: TGTGCTAGTGCCGCTAAGGTCAGGGGCACGGGGGAGCTGTTTTTT

V gene: TRBV19
D gene: -
J gene: TRBJ2-2
CDR3 protein: CASSIPGTGELFF
CDR3 DNA: TGTGCCAGTAGTATTCCAGGGACCGGGGAGCTGTTTTTT

V gene: TRBV6-5
D gene: TRBD2
J gene: TRBJ2-7
CDR3 protein: CASSQGLPGNEQYF
CDR3 DNA: TGTGCCAGCAGTCAGGGACTACCAGGGAACGAGCAGTACTTC

V gene: TRBV6-5
D gene: TRBD2
J gene: TRBJ2-1
CDR3 protein: CASSSTSGSYNEQFF
CDR3 DNA: TGTGCCAGCAGTTCAACTAGCGGGAGCTACAATGAGCAGTTCTTC

V gene: TRBV5-5
D gene: -
J gene: TRBJ1-1
CDR3 protein: CASSLGGADTEAFF
CDR3 DNA: TGTGCCAGCAGCCTAGGGGGGGCCGACACTGAAGCTTTCTTT

V gene: TRBV6-1
D gene: TRBD1
J gene: TRBJ1-1
CDR3 protein: CASTTLGGGTEAFF
CDR3 DNA: TGTGCCAGCACCACGTTAGGGGGCGGCACTGAAGCTTTCTTT

V gene: TRBV19
D gene: -
J gene: TRBJ2-5
CDR3 protein: CASSHELAETQYF
CDR3 DNA: TGTGCCAGTAGTCACGAGTTAGCAGAGACCCAGTACTTC

V gene: TRBV6-5
D gene: -
J gene: TRBJ1-2
CDR3 protein: CASSYVAGNYGYTF
CDR3 DNA: TGTGCCAGCAGTTACGTGGCAGGGAACTATGGCTACACCTTC

V gene: TRBV6-1
D gene: TRBD1
J gene: TRBJ1-4
CDR3 protein: CASKRRTGSNEKLFF
CDR3 DNA: TGTGCCAGCAAGCGGAGGACAGGTTCTAATGAAAAACTGTTTTTT

V gene: TRBV6-6
D gene: TRBD1
J gene: TRBJ1-1
CDR3 protein: CASSYSYRGSEAFF
CDR3 DNA: TGTGCCAGCAGTTACTCGTACAGGGGGTCTGAAGCTTTCTTT

V gene: TRBV6-5
D gene: TRBD2
J gene: TRBJ2-7
CDR3 protein: CASSYSSGTSSYEQYF
CDR3 DNA: TGTGCCAGCAGTTACTCCAGCGGGACGAGCTCCTACGAGCAGTACTTC

V gene: TRBV4-2
D gene: -
J gene: TRBJ2-3
CDR3 protein: CAAGDLTDTQYF
CDR3 DNA: TGTGCAGCCGGGGATCTCACAGATACGCAGTATTTT

V gene: TRBV4-3
D gene: TRBD2
J gene: TRBJ2-2
CDR3 protein: CASSPGTSGRLGTGELFF
CDR3 DNA: TGCGCCAGCAGCCCCGGGACTAGCGGGCGGTTGGGCACCGGGGAGCTGTTTTTT

V gene: TRBV6-1
D gene: TRBD1
J gene: TRBJ1-2
CDR3 protein: CASSSYRDRDGYTF
CDR3 DNA: TGTGCCAGCAGCTCTTACCGGGACAGGGATGGCTACACCTTC

V gene: TRBV6-1
D gene: -
J gene: TRBJ2-3
CDR3 protein: CASSEAAGYDTQYF
CDR3 DNA: TGTGCCAGCAGTGAAGCAGCAGGGTACGATACGCAGTATTTT

V gene: TRBV7-2
D gene: -
J gene: TRBJ1-1
CDR3 protein: CATLPDPGWATEAFF
CDR3 DNA: TGTGCCACCCTCCCGGATCCGGGGTGGGCCACTGAAGCTTTCTTT

V gene: TRBV27
D gene: -
J gene: TRBJ2-7
CDR3 protein: CASSLRGHRLNSEQYF
CDR3 DNA: TGTGCCAGCAGTTTAAGGGGACACCGATTGAATAGCGAGCAGTACTTC

V gene: TRBV7-8
D gene: TRBD1
J gene: TRBJ1-1
CDR3 protein: CASSPSQGAGTEAFF
CDR3 DNA: TGTGCCAGCAGCCCATCCCAGGGGGCCGGCACTGAAGCTTTCTTT

V gene: TRBV9
D gene: -
J gene: TRBJ2-1
CDR3 protein: CASSVFQAREQFF
CDR3 DNA: TGTGCCAGCAGCGTGTTCCAGGCCCGTGAGCAGTTCTTC

V gene: TRBV6-5
D gene: TRBD1
J gene: TRBJ1-2
CDR3 protein: CASSYSTGGWGYTF
CDR3 DNA: TGTGCCAGCAGTTACTCGACAGGGGGGTGGGGCTACACCTTC

V gene: TRBV5-1
D gene: -
J gene: TRBJ2-3
CDR3 protein: CASSLGALEEADTQYF
CDR3 DNA: TGCGCCAGCAGCTTGGGCGCCCTAGAAGAAGCAGATACGCAGTATTTT

V gene: TRBV25-1
D gene: TRBD2
J gene: TRBJ2-1
CDR3 protein: CASSEGRIAGGPGEQFF
CDR3 DNA: TGTGCCAGCAGTGAAGGGCGGATAGCGGGAGGGCCGGGTGAGCAGTTCTTC

V gene: TRBV2
D gene: TRBD2
J gene: TRBJ2-5
CDR3 protein: CASSGGGGQETQYF
CDR3 DNA: TGTGCCAGCAGTGGGGGCGGGGGACAAGAGACCCAGTACTTC

V gene: TRBV4-2
D gene: -
J gene: TRBJ2-4
CDR3 protein: CASSQDYLGGNIQYF
CDR3 DNA: TGTGCCAGCAGCCAAGATTACCTAGGAGGCAACATTCAGTACTTC

V gene: TRBV30
D gene: TRBD1
J gene: TRBJ2-2
CDR3 protein: CAWSPDRVPFTGELFF
CDR3 DNA: TGTGCCTGGAGTCCCGACAGGGTCCCATTCACCGGGGAGCTGTTTTTT

V gene: TRBV7-9
D gene: TRBD2
J gene: TRBJ2-2
CDR3 protein: CASSPPTSGGTGELFF
CDR3 DNA: TGTGCCAGCAGCCCCCCAACTAGCGGGGGAACCGGGGAGCTGTTTTTT

V gene: TRBV5-8
D gene: TRBD2
J gene: TRBJ2-7
CDR3 protein: CASSWGASGGRSSYEQYF
CDR3 DNA: TGTGCCAGCAGCTGGGGGGCTAGCGGGGGGAGGAGCTCCTACGAGCAGTACTTC

V gene: TRBV5-1
D gene: TRBD2
J gene: TRBJ2-2
CDR3 protein: CASSLGLAGGLGSGELFF
CDR3 DNA: TGCGCCAGCAGCTTGGGACTAGCGGGAGGCCTAGGGTCCGGGGAGCTGTTTTTT

V gene: TRBV9
D gene: TRBD1
J gene: TRBJ1-2
CDR3 protein: CASSPVGQGDGYTF
CDR3 DNA: TGTGCCAGCAGCCCTGTTGGACAGGGCGATGGCTACACCTTC

V gene: TRBV30
D gene: TRBD1
J gene: TRBJ1-5
CDR3 protein: CAWSEGDRATEPQHF
CDR3 DNA: TGTGCCTGGAGTGAGGGAGACAGGGCAACCGAGCCCCAGCATTTT

V gene: TRBV2
D gene: TRBD1
J gene: TRBJ2-1
CDR3 protein: CASMFGQGGEQFF
CDR3 DNA: TGTGCCAGCATGTTCGGACAGGGAGGCGAGCAGTTCTTC

V gene: TRBV7-9
D gene: TRBD1
J gene: TRBJ2-2
CDR3 protein: CASSNLRGQKITGELFF
CDR3 DNA: TGTGCCAGCAGCAACCTACGGGGACAGAAGATTACCGGGGAGCTGTTTTTT

V gene: TRBV20-1
D gene: -
J gene: TRBJ2-7
CDR3 protein: CSATRGPEQYF
CDR3 DNA: TGCAGTGCTACCAGGGGTCCCGAGCAGTACTTC

V gene: TRBV6-6
D gene: -
J gene: TRBJ2-7
CDR3 protein: CASSYSMAGAYEQYF
CDR3 DNA: TGTGCCAGCAGTTACTCGATGGCAGGGGCCTACGAGCAGTACTTC

V gene: TRBV30
D gene: -
J gene: TRBJ2-1
CDR3 protein: CAWSRTVWDGEQFF
CDR3 DNA: TGTGCCTGGAGCAGGACAGTGTGGGACGGTGAGCAGTTCTTC